This T cell receptor (beta chain) stems from a study of cytomegalovirus exposure and HLA in healthy donors (dated by TCRdb to about 2017). Concerning the study at large: An earlier analysis of roughly 610 of the donors reported 250 to 350 Gb of sequence data and 100 million to 120 million unique TCR beta sequences obtained from 150 million to 200 million T cells. An early release covering more than 500 HLA-typed donors comprised about 300 gigabases of sequencing data and about 90 million unique TCR sequences. Among the roughly 380 genotyped donors, roughly 80% belonged to the genetic ancestry cluster associated with self-reported Caucasian donors. The study aimed to test whether signatures of past pathogen exposure could be identified by cataloging public T cell receptors. The T cell repertoires of 700 or so subjects were profiled by immunosequencing and related to cytomegalovirus serostatus. Along with the approximately 700-subject first cohort, a separate validation cohort of some 130 different subjects was used. The study combined high-throughput TCR immunosequencing, statistical association of individual TCRs with disease status, and machine learning to predict cytomegalovirus infection status. In a later analysis, previously published TCR beta repertoires from 666 donors were re-analyzed and high-resolution HLA genotyping was added so that TCR occurrence patterns could be studied. Rather than drawing on any new phenotypic data, the later analysis identified candidate immune exposures from TCR beta sequences and the way those sequences occurred across donors. In an earlier analysis of about 590 of the donors, high-throughput TCR beta sequencing was used to judge whether each TCR beta V gene segment behaved as functional or pseudogenic. Alongside the repertoire data, information on donor age, sex, ethnicity and CMV serostatus was compiled. In a later genetic analysis, genome-wide SNP genotypes for about 55% of the roughly 700 donors were used, and that subset was treated as a discovery cohort. All discovery cohort repertoires had been generated on a single sequencing platform. HLA typing included class I and class II loci at four-digit resolution. The number of donors typed differed by locus, with roughly 620-640 for A, B, C, DRB1 and DQB1, 522 for DQA1, about 610 for DPA1, and some 440 for DPB1. Roughly 5 DR-DQ haplotypes were handled as single units for association and clustering, since linkage in the cohort was strong. Across under 500 genotyped donors of the cohort, an average of roughly 230,000 unique TCR beta nucleotide sequences per donor were sequenced, and roughly 20% of those sequences were non-productive. The paper's findings and limits, for the study overall: An association between a missense DCLRE1C variant and V-gene and J-gene trimming of TCR beta chains was found in a later genetic analysis and replicated in an independent cohort. Linkage disequilibrium might explain the correlated functional status among segregating V segments, but an unknown experimental factor could not be ruled out. Compared with the roughly 700-donor mean, donors in an Asian-associated ancestry cluster had fewer N-insertions in productive TCRs, according to a later genetic analysis. The classifier was reported to diagnose cytomegalovirus status with high specificity and sensitivity in both the original and validation cohorts. Assigning TCR associations to individual alleles was difficult when HLA alleles, especially DR and DQ, strongly co-occurred. A later analysis associated about 17,000 TCR beta sequences with specific HLA alleles at a false discovery rate of 0.05. For the cohort, immune exposure information was limited to CMV serostatus. In an earlier analysis of approximately 590 of the donors, most TCR beta V segments were observed in productive rearrangements about 87% or about 30% of the time, broadly matching IMGT annotations. Most TCR sequences were observed very rarely across donors, whereas some public TCRs were present in many individuals. Because some donors lacked HLA typing at each locus, the association tests relied only on the typed subset. Because counts were too low, about 18 rarely observed V segments, including chromosome 9 orphons, were excluded from the earlier analysis of around 590 of the donors. A cluster of highly shared sequence variants was judged likely to represent a technical artifact of the sequencing pipeline. In a later analysis, HLA-associated TCR beta chains were found to be more clonally expanded and to have lower generation probabilities than equally common non-associated chains. According to a later analysis, most CMV-associated TCR beta chains appeared to be HLA-restricted, and the HLA associations seemed to be driven largely by CMV exposure. A further reported finding was that TCR beta sequences accurately predicted the HLA-A and HLA-B alleles for most subjects in the first cohort. According to a later analysis, parvovirus B19, influenza, CMV and Epstein-Barr virus appeared linked to several top co-occurrence clusters. According to the authors, the approach could potentially be generalized to other disease states and immunological phenotypes. The cohort was sequenced for TCR beta chains only, and without alpha or paired-chain data the features that could be detected were limited. Presence/absence analyses assumed roughly uniform sequencing depth across donors, an assumption that may not hold. According to a later analysis, TCR association rates differed among HLA loci, with DRB1 alleles showing the most associated TCRs and HLA-C alleles showing the fewest. A few of the identified cytomegalovirus-associated TCR beta chains were confirmed in vitro to be specific for cytomegalovirus antigens. The study gave a list of roughly 150 TCR beta chains associated with cytomegalovirus.

On this clone itself: What antigen it recognizes has not been identified. Base qualities are missing; no much larger clone stands one base away.

In total, 600 or so healthy bone marrow donors made up the cohort. At the time of sampling, all cohort members were nominally healthy, though unrecorded immune exposures were likely present. The donor tested CMV seropositive and was one of the 289 seropositive cohort members. Every donor gave a peripheral blood sample, and the peripheral blood mononuclear cells from that sample were used for TCR beta sequencing. Genomic DNA extraction from the blood cell samples was performed with the Qiagen DNeasy Blood Extraction Kit. The library was produced with the immunoSEQ multiplex PCR assay. For the multiplex PCR, a mixture combining 60 forward primers for TCR Vbeta segments and 13 reverse primers for TCR Jbeta segments was used. The CDR3 region of rearranged TCR beta genes was amplified from genomic DNA with a multiplex PCR assay. The Illumina HiSeq System was used to sequence the amplified TCR beta libraries as 87-base-pair reads. Processing in the source paper ran as follows. A later analysis counted about 80 million unique TCR beta chains across the 640 or so repertoires, and 10 million to 12 million of these chains were shared by at least two donors. To remove PCR and sequencing errors, raw reads were error-corrected and collapsed into unique sequences using a nearest-neighbor algorithm that merged closely related sequences. Alignment of CDR3 sequences to IMGT reference sequences was used to assign V, D and J gene segments. For a sequence to be retained, at least a six-nucleotide match to both a V gene segment and a J gene segment was required. Rearrangements were called productive when the CDR3 lacked stop codons and stayed in frame with V and J; all others were non-productive. Following IMGT convention, CDR3 was defined as the stretch from the second conserved V-encoded cysteine to the conserved J-encoded phenylalanine. The earlier analysis of around 640 of the donors excluded sequences that lacked an unambiguous match to a single V gene segment. In an earlier analysis of some 590 of the donors, V segments were called functional above 56.7% productive rearrangements and were called segregating when the between-donor standard deviation exceeded 5%. To diagnose cytomegalovirus status from the catalog of TCR beta chain sequences, a statistical classification framework was built. In a later analysis, TCR nucleotide sequences were compared against IMGT/GENE-DB human TR gene sequences so that V and J genes could be assigned. A later analysis assigned CDR3 sequences and most-parsimonious VDJ recombination scenarios with the TCRdist pipeline. In a later analysis, every TCR beta chain was defined by the combination of its CDR3 amino acid sequence and its V-gene family, and reads without a unique V-gene family were dropped. To address suspected cross-contamination and a sequencing artifact, a later analysis removed several hundred highly shared, low-generation-probability nucleotide sequences. For each public chain, a later analysis derived a clonal expansion index from normalized ranks of inferred template counts within each repertoire. In a later analysis, generation probabilities were computed using a VDJ recombination model fitted to out-of-frame rearrangements, and the results were checked against IGoR. In a later analysis, TCR-TCR, TCR-HLA and TCR-CMV co-occurrence was scored with hypergeometric tests, and a repertoire-size bias correction was applied to TCR pairs. To estimate false discovery rates, a later analysis permuted the HLA or CMV assignments 20 times. In a later analysis, co-occurring TCRs were grouped using DBSCAN, and TCRdist sequence similarity was added for clustering within HLA-allele-positive subsets. Repertoires with fewer than 30,000 or more than 120,000 public chains were left out of co-occurrence clustering, as were four to six repertoires with anomalous nucleotide sharing. TCRdb retrieved this table from immuneACCESS and kept in-frame rearrangements only. Not all clones are present; in checked studies, unresolved V genes account for under half, and no reason is known for the remainder. The V and J calls and clone size were taken over from that table, and D and trimming were inferred from the DNA. In all, the sample holds under 200,000 clones, and approximately 67% of those were seen once. The leading ten clones occupy around 4% of the sample.

What was sequenced was PBMCs. The sequence was collected from a woman aged 18-29 years in good health and CMV-seropositive.

The CDR3 protein: CASSLRGIRETQYF. The nucleotides read TGTGCCAGCAGCTTGCGGGGGATTAGGGAGACCCAGTACTTC. The chain employs TRBV5-6 and TRBJ2-5; TRBD2 could be the D gene, as 6 bases match. The CDR3 numbers 14 residues from cysteine through phenylalanine. Only the CDR3 part of the read is kept: 42 bases, read in frame from the first base. For CDR1 and CDR2, the germline V gene lists SGHDT and YYEEEE. Deletion took 1 base off V and 5 bases off J, with a span of 12 bases between the germline ends.